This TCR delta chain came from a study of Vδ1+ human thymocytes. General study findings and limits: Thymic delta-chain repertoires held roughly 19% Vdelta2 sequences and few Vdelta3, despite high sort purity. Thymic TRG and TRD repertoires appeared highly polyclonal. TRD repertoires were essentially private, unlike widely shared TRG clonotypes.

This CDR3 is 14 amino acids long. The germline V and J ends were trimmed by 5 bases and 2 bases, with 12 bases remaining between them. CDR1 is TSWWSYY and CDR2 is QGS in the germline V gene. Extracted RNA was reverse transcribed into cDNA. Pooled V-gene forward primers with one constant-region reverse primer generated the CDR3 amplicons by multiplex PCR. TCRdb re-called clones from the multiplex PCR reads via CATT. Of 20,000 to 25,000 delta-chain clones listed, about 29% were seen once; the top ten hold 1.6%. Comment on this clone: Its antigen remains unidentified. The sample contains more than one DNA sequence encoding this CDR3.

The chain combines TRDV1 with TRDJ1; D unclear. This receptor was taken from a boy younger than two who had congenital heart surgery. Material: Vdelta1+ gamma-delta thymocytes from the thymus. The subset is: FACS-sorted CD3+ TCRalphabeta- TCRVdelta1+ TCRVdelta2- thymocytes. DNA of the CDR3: TGTGCTCTTGGGCTCCGACCCAATACCGATAAACTCATCTTT. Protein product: CALGLRPNTDKLIF.